A selection of T cell receptor beta chains follows, all from one sample in a study of glioma-infiltrating T cells after dendritic cell vaccination. This table comes from immunoSEQ multiplex PCR, and its TCRdb copy is limited to in-frame clones, with some not included. The sample holds some 60,000 clones; around 83% are singletons and the top ten take around 14%. This material consisted of blood, taken after dendritic cell vaccination. These receptors came from a human donor with glioblastoma. Both conserved end residues are part of each CDR3. Fields, in order: V gene, J gene, clone size, D gene, CDR3 DNA, CDR3 protein. D genes are given only for firm matches. Only some rows state a clone size, as once, few, many or a class for expanded clones.

v_call: TRBV5-6; j_call: TRBJ2-4; clone_size: .; d_call: .; cdr3_nt: TGTGCCAGCAGCTCAGGTGATGGACTAGCCAAAAACATTCAGTACTTC; cdr3_aa: CASSSGDGLAKNIQYF
v_call: TRBV19; j_call: TRBJ1-4; clone_size: many; d_call: .; cdr3_nt: TGTGCCAGTAGCCTGACAGCCGACAATGAAAAACTGTTTTTT; cdr3_aa: CASSLTADNEKLFF
v_call: TRBV12-5; j_call: TRBJ1-1; clone_size: .; d_call: .; cdr3_nt: TGTGCTAGTGGCCCGGACAGGAACACTGAAGCTTTCTTT; cdr3_aa: CASGPDRNTEAFF
v_call: TRBV5-1; j_call: TRBJ1-2; clone_size: .; d_call: TRBD1; cdr3_nt: TGCGCCAGCAGCGTTCCGGGACAGGGTTCTGGCTACACCTTC; cdr3_aa: CASSVPGQGSGYTF
v_call: TRBV18; j_call: TRBJ2-1; clone_size: .; d_call: .; cdr3_nt: TGTGCCAGCTCACCTACGACAGGTAGGGATGAGCAGTTCTTC; cdr3_aa: CASSPTTGRDEQFF
v_call: TRBV19; j_call: TRBJ2-3; clone_size: .; d_call: TRBD2; cdr3_nt: TGTGCCAGTAGTATATCGGGGGGGCAGCCCACAGATACGCAGTATTTT; cdr3_aa: CASSISGGQPTDTQYF
v_call: TRBV19; j_call: TRBJ2-5; clone_size: .; d_call: TRBD1; cdr3_nt: TGTGCCAGTAATTCGAGGACAGGCCTCGGGGAGACCCAGTACTTC; cdr3_aa: CASNSRTGLGETQYF
v_call: TRBV27; j_call: TRBJ2-7; clone_size: once; d_call: .; cdr3_nt: TGTGCCAGCAGTTTAGATACAAGATCCTACGAGCAGTACTTC; cdr3_aa: CASSLDTRSYEQYF
v_call: TRBV27; j_call: TRBJ1-5; clone_size: .; d_call: TRBD1; cdr3_nt: TGTGCCAGCAGTTTGACAGGGAATAGCAATCAGCCCCAGCATTTT; cdr3_aa: CASSLTGNSNQPQHF
v_call: TRBV5-1; j_call: TRBJ2-7; clone_size: once; d_call: .; cdr3_nt: TGCGCCAGCAGCTCGGGGGACCGCTCTTCTCCCGAGCAGTACTTC; cdr3_aa: CASSSGDRSSPEQYF
v_call: TRBV10-2; j_call: TRBJ2-7; clone_size: .; d_call: .; cdr3_nt: TGCGCCAGCAGGGAGGGGTCAGACACCTACGAGCAGTACTTC; cdr3_aa: CASREGSDTYEQYF
v_call: TRBV19; j_call: TRBJ1-3; clone_size: .; d_call: .; cdr3_nt: TGTGCCAGTAGGGCACAGGGCTCTGGAAACACCATATATTTT; cdr3_aa: CASRAQGSGNTIYF